Listed here is a single T cell receptor (beta chain). Trimming removed 5 bases from V and 2 bases from J, with 21 bases in between. The length of the CDR3 is 17 residues. Germline CDR1 KGHSH, CDR2 LQKENI. These data are taken from a study of blood T cell repertoires in COVID-19. In the authors' workflow: Using reference gene primer amplification, nucleated cell counts were estimated. Assay: immunoSEQ multiplex PCR; the TCRdb copy retains only in-frame clones and omits some. Clone size and the V and J calls come from that table; the DNA yielded D and trimming. The sample has about 400,000 clones; approximately 90% are singletons.

The rearrangement uses TRBV18 and TRBJ1-2; the D gene is possibly TRBD1 (6 bases). The receptor's source is a woman in her 30s with acute or convalescent COVID-19. Sequenced sample: peripheral blood. CDR3 in amino acids: CASSADSLWAHNYGYTF. Here the CDR3 DNA reads TGTGCCAGCTCAGCGGACAGTCTCTGGGCCCACAACTATGGCTACACCTTC.